Below are 26 T cell receptor beta chains sequenced from a single sample in a study of spatial heterogeneity in lung cancer. Time point described: blood at routine non-recurrence follow-up after resection. The input material, whole RNA from tumor, nontumor lung or frozen PBMC, was sequenced unsorted. MiXCR, run by TCRdb on the 5' RACE reads, gives a single entry per CDR3 protein. The sample holds around 47,000 distinct CDR3 sequences, roughly 8.1% seen once. The sequences come from PBMCs, collected at follow-up. These receptors originate from a female donor with early-stage non-small cell lung cancer.

The gene calls are TRBV11-2 and TRBJ1-1; TRBD1 aligns across 8 bases. This CDR3 comprises 14 residues. Per the germline V gene, CDR1 is SGHAT and CDR2 is FQNNGV. The J segment lost 5 bases and the V segment lost 1 base, leaving 3 bases of the junction unmatched. DNA for the CDR3: TGTGCCAGCAGCTTAGTCAGGGGGCGGACTGAAGCTTTCTTT. The encoded protein is CASSLVRGRTEAFF.

This clonotype occurred many times. The chain has TRBV2 and TRBJ2-7, with no clear D. This CDR3 spans 11 amino acids. The V end lost 6 bases, the J end lost 4 bases, and 7 bases lay between the germline ends. Germline V gene sequence: CDR1 SNHLY, CDR2 FYNNEI. The CDR3 reads CASRQTYEQYF. The CDR3 nucleotides read TGTGCCAGCAGGCAAACGTACGAGCAGTACTTC.

V and J are TRBV12-5 and TRBJ2-5; TRBD2 is a possible D gene (6 bases). The CDR3 is made up of 13 amino acids. In germline, CDR1 is LGHNT, CDR2 FRNRAP. The germline V and J ends were trimmed by 4 bases and 7 bases, with 13 bases remaining between them. The CDR3 here is CASGSGAGRTQYF. As DNA, the CDR3 is TGTGCTAGTGGTTCCGGGGCGGGGCGGACCCAGTACTTC.

This clonotype was detected many times. This rearrangement joins TRBV4-1 to TRBJ2-1, with 7 positions matching TRBD2. Germline CDR1 and CDR2: MGHRA and YSYEKL. V was pared by 9 bases and J by 1 base, with 6 bases of the junction left unmatched. CDR3 length: 14 amino acids. The CDR3 loop reads CASTGGVSYNEQFF. CDR3 DNA sequence: TGCGCCAGTACTGGGGGGGTGTCCTACAATGAGCAGTTCTTC.

As concerns this clonotype: It may be a read error: a sequence one base away is much more abundant. The chain is built from TRBV3-1 and TRBJ2-1; tentative D call: TRBD2 (7 bases). The germline V gene has CDR1 LGHDT and CDR2 YNNKEL (reference sequence). The CDR3 consists of 15 residues. The CDR3 coding sequence is TGTGCCAGCAGCTCGCCAGCGGGGTGGGACAATGAGCATTTCTTC. This encodes CASSSPAGWDNEHFF.

This clonotype appeared many times. The V and J genes are TRBV20-1 and TRBJ2-7, with no clear D. The CDR3 consists of 13 residues. Trimming cost V 0 bases and J 5 bases, with 11 bases left between them. Germline V gives CDR1 DFQATT, CDR2 SNEGSKA (reference sequence). CDR3 coding DNA: TGCAGTGCTAGAGATCCAATGCTAAACGAGCAGTACTTC. As protein: CSARDPMLNEQYF.

The chain recombines TRBV6-2 or TRBV6-3 with TRBJ2-3; D gene ambiguous. Germline CDR1 reads MNHEY; CDR2 reads SVGEGT. CDR3 length: 13 residues. Trimming stripped 5 bases from V and 0 bases from J, with 6 bases between. The CDR3 loop is CASSLLSTDTQYF. The CDR3 DNA reads TGTGCCAGCAGTCTACTTAGCACAGATACGCAGTATTTT.

In this sample, this clonotype turned up many times. The CDR3 reads CSARLGTPGEQYF. The DNA for the CDR3 is TGCAGTGCTCGCCTCGGGACTCCGGGGGAGCAGTACTTC. The chain recombines TRBV20-1 with TRBJ2-7, with D possibly matching TRBD2 (6 bases). Germline loops: CDR1 DFQATT, CDR2 SNEGSKA (reference sequence). This CDR3 has 13 amino acids. Trimming shortened V by 5 bases and J by 7 bases, and 18 bases separated the two germline ends.

This clonotype has more than one count but fewer than ten. V is TRBV28 and J is TRBJ1-5; 9 bases agree with TRBD1. The V and J ends lost 3 bases and 0 bases, in that order; junction bases with no gene match: 6. CDR3 length: 17 amino acids. Germline CDR1 reads MDHEN; CDR2 reads SYDVKM. The CDR3 reads CASSLIGQGYSNQPQHF. CDR3 coding DNA: TGTGCCAGCAGTTTGATAGGACAGGGGTATAGCAATCAGCCCCAGCATTTT.

This clonotype was recorded many times. The chain combines TRBV28 with TRBJ1-2; TRBD1 might be the D (5 bases). The CDR3 sequence is 13 residues long. Germline CDR1 MDHEN, CDR2 SYDVKM. Trimming shortened V by 6 bases and J by 9 bases, and 17 bases separated the two germline ends. The CDR3 bases are TGTGCCAGCAGCCGACTTGGGGCGCCTCGCTACACCTTC. Amino acids: CASSRLGAPRYTF.

This chain connects TRBV14 to TRBJ2-3; perhaps TRBD1 as D (7 bases). The germline V and J ends were trimmed by 0 bases and 4 bases, with 14 bases remaining between them. Per germline, CDR1 SGHDN and CDR2 FVKESK. This CDR3 has 16 residues. The CDR3 bases are TGTGCCAGCAGCCAAGATCGACAGGGAGGTCCAGATACGCAGTATTTT. This codes for CASSQDRQGGPDTQYF.

This clonotype was counted ten times or more. The rearrangement uses TRBV5-1 and TRBJ2-7; TRBD1 might be the D (6 bases). V lost 0 bases to trimming and J lost 7 bases, with 14 bases between them. The length of the CDR3 is 14 residues. From germline, CDR1 is SGHRS and CDR2 YFSETQ. CDR3 DNA: TGCGCCAGCAGCTTGGGACAGGACGGTGATGAGCAGTACTTC. Protein: CASSLGQDGDEQYF.

Many counts were recorded for this clonotype. The genes are TRBV20-1 and TRBJ2-3; D is unresolved. V was pared by 3 bases and J by 13 bases, with 11 bases between. The germline CDR1 and CDR2 sequences are DFQATT and SNEGSKA (reference sequence). The CDR3 covers 10 residues. As DNA, the CDR3 is TGCAGTGCTAGTCTAGTTTGGGAGTATTTT. Residues: CSASLVWEYF.

This clonotype was found a few times. V usage is TRBV29-1 and J usage is TRBJ2-5; 9 nucleotides agree with TRBD1. V lost 6 bases to trimming and J lost 3 bases; unmatched junction nucleotides: 5. CDR1 and CDR2 from the germline V gene are SQVTM and ANQGSEA. There are 13 residues in the CDR3. The CDR3 sequence: CSVFRDREETQYF. Here the CDR3 DNA reads TGCAGCGTGTTCCGGGACAGGGAAGAGACCCAGTACTTC. Together with reference TRBV29-1 and TRBJ2-5, the CDR3 gives the full variable domain: SAVISQKPSRDICQRGTSLTIQCQVDSQVTMMFWYRQQPGQSLTLIATANQGSEATYESGFVIDKFPISRPNLTFSTLTVSNMSPEDSSIYLCSVFRDREETQYFGPGTRLLVL.

This rearrangement joins TRBV18 to TRBJ2-2, with TRBD1 as a possible D gene (5 bases). V was cut by 1 base and J by 8 bases, with 20 bases left in between. CDR1 is KGHSH and CDR2 is LQKENI in the germline V gene. CDR3 length equals 17 residues. CDR3 residues: CASSPRSTGATQGELFF. CDR3 DNA: TGTGCCAGCTCACCACGCTCCACAGGAGCTACCCAGGGGGAGCTGTTTTTT.

This clonotype has at least ten counts. The CDR3 DNA follows: TGTGCCAGCAGTTTAACAGGGCCCGCTACCTCTGGGGCCAACGTCCTGACTTTC. It encodes CASSLTGPATSGANVLTF. This chain links TRBV28 with TRBJ2-6, with D perhaps TRBD1 (6 bases). Trimming left V 2 bases short and J 0 bases short, with 14 bases between. Germline V gives CDR1 MDHEN, CDR2 SYDVKM. The length of the CDR3 is 18 residues.

Only a few counts were recorded for this clonotype. The CDR3: CASSSATGLGETQYF. The CDR3 DNA follows: TGTGCCAGCAGTTCTGCGACAGGCCTGGGAGAGACCCAGTACTTC. The V gene is TRBV28, the J gene TRBJ2-5; tentative D call: TRBD1 (6 bases). The CDR3 totals 15 residues. Trimming took off 4 bases at V and 4 bases at J, with 16 bases between the two ends. Germline values: CDR1 MDHEN, CDR2 SYDVKM. Supplemented by reference TRBV28 and TRBJ2-5, the full variable domain reads DVKVTQSSRYLVKRTGEKVFLECVQDMDHENMFWYRQDPGLGLRLIYFSYDVKMKEKGDIPEGYSVSREKKERFSLILESASTNQTSMYLCASSSATGLGETQYFGPGTRLLVL.

This clonotype was observed once. The rearrangement uses TRBV14 and TRBJ2-3; unclear D gene. Germline CDR1 and CDR2: SGHDN and FVKESK. V gave up 2 bases and J gave up 4 bases, with 19 bases separating them. This CDR3 is built from 17 residues. The CDR3 sequence is CASSQPHLETIADTQYF. CDR3 bases: TGTGCCAGCAGCCAACCCCATTTGGAAACAATCGCAGATACGCAGTATTTT.

This clonotype came up a few times. The CDR3 loop reads CASSDRGLARTDTQYF. For the CDR3, the DNA is TGTGCCAGCAGCGACCGGGGCCTTGCCAGAACAGATACGCAGTATTTT. The chain is built from TRBV2 and TRBJ2-3; D could derive from TRBD1 or TRBD2 (5 bases each). The V end lost 6 bases, the J end lost 3 bases, and 19 bases lay between the germline ends. Germline assignment: CDR1 SNHLY and CDR2 FYNNEI. CDR3 length: 16 residues.

This chain uses TRBV29-1 with TRBJ2-5; perhaps TRBD2 as D (6 bases). V lost 7 bases and J 4 bases, leaving 19 bases between the germline ends. From germline, CDR1 is SQVTM and CDR2 ANQGSEA. The CDR3 totals 14 residues. This chain's CDR3 is CSAQSGGKGETQYF. The CDR3 nucleotides are TGCAGCGCCCAGAGTGGAGGGAAGGGAGAGACCCAGTACTTC.

The chain carries TRBV18 and TRBJ1-2; D remains ambiguous. Germline V gives CDR1 KGHSH, CDR2 LQKENI. CDR3 length equals 13 residues. The germline V and J ends were trimmed by 3 bases and 10 bases, with 15 bases remaining between them. The CDR3 loop is CASSPQGRTHYTF. CDR3 nucleotides: TGTGCCAGCTCACCCCAAGGGCGGACGCACTACACCTTC.

This clonotype came up many times. This chain links TRBV10-3 with TRBJ2-7; D is possibly TRBD2 (6 bases). CDR1 and CDR2 from the germline V gene are ENHRY and SYGVKD. The germline V and J ends were trimmed by 6 bases and 2 bases, with 17 bases remaining between them. The CDR3 runs 15 residues. CDR3 DNA sequence: TGTGCCATCAGCGAAATTGTCGGGAGTCCCTACGAGCAGTACTTC. Its protein product is CAISEIVGSPYEQYF.

This chain links TRBV20-1 with TRBJ1-2; D gene uncertain. Germline assignment: CDR1 DFQATT and CDR2 SNEGSKA (reference sequence). The length of the CDR3 is 11 residues. The V gene lost 0 bases and the J gene lost 7 bases, with 6 bases spanning the gap. This CDR3 reads CSAREGTGYTF. Written as DNA, the CDR3 is TGCAGTGCTAGAGAGGGTACTGGCTACACCTTC.

The table lists this clonotype with a few counts. V is TRBV5-1 and J is TRBJ2-2, with 9 nucleotides matching TRBD1. This CDR3 spans 16 amino acids. The germline V gene has CDR1 SGHRS and CDR2 YFSETQ. V gave up 5 bases and J gave up 2 bases; unmatched junction bases: 7. The CDR3: CASRQDRGKNTGELFF. The CDR3 coding sequence is TGCGCCAGCAGACAAGACAGGGGGAAAAACACCGGGGAGCTGTTTTTT. The full variable domain, its missing parts supplied by reference TRBV5-1 and TRBJ2-2, is KAGVTQTPRYLIKTRGQQVTLSCSPISGHRSVSWYQQTPGQGLQFLFEYFSETQRNKGNFPGRFSGRQFSNSRSEMNVSTLELGDSALYLCASRQDRGKNTGELFFGEGSRLTVL.

The chain links TRBV6-1 to TRBJ1-2; D not resolved. V lost 1 base, J lost 2 bases, and 11 bases lay in between. From germline, CDR1 is MNHNS and CDR2 SASEGT. The CDR3 has 15 amino acids. The CDR3 protein is CASSEGWTGNYGYTF. The DNA for the CDR3 is TGTGCCAGCAGTGAAGGATGGACGGGGAACTATGGCTACACCTTC.

This clonotype was counted only a few times. The rearrangement uses TRBV7-9 and TRBJ1-5, with 8 bases aligning to TRBD1. Germline assignment: CDR1 SEHNR and CDR2 FQNEAQ (reference sequence). The CDR3 contains 14 residues. Trimming at V came to 5 bases and at J to 7 bases, leaving 7 bases not matched to a gene. This CDR3 is CASSRGQGTQPQHF. The CDR3, as DNA: TGTGCCAGCAGCCGTGGACAGGGAACGCAGCCCCAGCATTTT. Full variable domain (remainder filled in from reference TRBV7-9 and TRBJ1-5): DTGVSQNPRHKITKRGQNVTFRCDPISEHNRLYWYRQTLGQGPEFLTYFQNEAQLEKSRLLSDRFSAERPKGSFSTLEIQRTEQGDSAMYLCASSRGQGTQPQHFGDGTRLSIL.